The following is a T cell receptor (beta chain) sequence with its context. This clone was picked up one time. Its antigen is still unknown. Within one base of it there is no much larger clone, and no base qualities were kept. According to the study, the label for this sample's time point signals: baseline before first vaccination. Interpreted using the paper, the treatment or condition label stands for: meningococcal conjugate vaccine given as trial control. Vaccinee samples came from UK trials COV001 and COV002, including a single-blind randomized controlled phase 2/3 trial of AZD1222 (ChAdOx1 nCoV-19) in healthy adults. Trial participant PBMC samples were collected at day 0 and day 28 after the second dose for TCRbeta chain sequencing. The data belong to a study of T cell responses to AZD1222 COVID-19 vaccine (dated by TCRdb to the early 2020s). Describing the broader study: A total of about 240 trial participants underwent TCR sequencing, of whom 207 received two doses of AZD1222 and about 25 received two doses of the MenACWY control vaccine. Enrollment into the trials was organized by age into subgroups of 18-55, 56-69 and 70-plus years, and those subgroups contained approximately 160, 26 and 62 TCR-sequenced participants, respectively.

The CDR3 regions of human TCRbeta chains were subjected to immunosequencing. The authors' pipeline ran thus. TCRs in the repertoires were matched against a reference library of SARS-CoV-2-specific TCRs that had been generated with the MIRA antigen-specificity platform. Breadth was defined as the fraction of unique TCRs that were SARS-CoV-2-associated, and depth was defined as the fraction of total T cells that were SARS-CoV-2-associated. Using the MIRA data, each spike-specific TCR was assigned both to the spike region to which the TCR was reactive and to a CD4 or CD8 class. Log10-transformed breadth and depth values were compared by one-way ANOVA with Sidak's multiple comparisons tests. Imported from immuneACCESS, the table was reduced by TCRdb to in-frame sequences with V and J called. These copies leave out some clones; in studies compared against another copy, an unresolved V gene accounts for under half, and the cause of the remainder is not known. V and J calls and clone size are as listed in that table; D and trimming were resolved from the DNA. For this sample there are 150,000 to 180,000 clones; 86% appear just once. The ten largest account for 5% to 6% of the sample.

On the study overall, not on this receptor specifically: Because no day 14 peak-response samples were available, the repertoires could be characterized only after the peak T cell response. Reportedly, almost half of the unique spike-specific TCRs recognized epitopes lying outside the regions that are mutated in the B.1.351 and B.1.1.7 variants. Conclusions about previously exposed vaccinees are limited, since just a handful of AZD1222 recipients were seropositive for SARS-CoV-2 at baseline. After two AZD1222 doses, spike-specific TCR breadth and depth were significantly higher than at day 0 and than in MenACWY recipients. Participants were mostly white British, with more females than males. The authors suggested clonal diversity may have been underestimated. CD4 TCRs associated with the vaccine covered the entire spike protein, and the dominant responses were in regions 160-218 and 743-854. In the small 56-69-year group, the increase in depth fell short of significance, most likely because of low power.

The receptor's source is an adult in good health. Specimen: peripheral blood, collected on day 0 of MenACWY control vaccination.

The DNA reads as follows: TGTGCCAGCAGCTTCGGGACAGGGAACAATGAGCAGTTCTTC. The resulting protein is CASSFGTGNNEQFF. The rearranged segments are TRBV5-6 and TRBJ2-1, with 9 bases in between that match TRBD1. From the cysteine up to the phenylalanine, the CDR3 has a length of 14 residues. Only the CDR3 portion is preserved as DNA: 42 bases, with reading frame beginning at the first base. Trimming takes 2 bases off V and 5 bases off J; junction bases not matched to a gene: 2. The CDR1 and CDR2 encoded by the germline V gene are SGHDT and YYEEEE.